These 32 T cell receptor beta chains were sequenced from one sample in a study of T cells in Graves' hyperthyroidism and ophthalmopathy. Template material for amplifying TCR beta CDR3 regions consisted of RNA transcripts. First-round RT-PCR of the TCR CDR3 relied on the HTBI primer set. TCRdb reanalysed the multiplex PCR reads using MiXCR and keeps one entry per CDR3 protein. The profile shows around 620,000 distinct CDR3 sequences, roughly 50% of them singletons. Sequencing was carried out using peripheral blood or thyroid tissue (not recorded which). The receptors shown here come from an adult woman with Graves' disease, either hyperthyroidism or ophthalmopathy (not recorded which).

The chain links TRBV7-3 to TRBJ2-5; TRBD2 matches at 7 bases. Germline V gene lookup returns CDR1 SGHTA and CDR2 FQGTGA. With 0 bases clipped from V and 8 bases from J, the junction kept 3 bases outside the gene matches. This CDR3 is 13 amino acids long. DNA of the CDR3: TGTGCCAGCAGCTTAACGCGGGAGAACACCCAGTACTTC. Amino acid sequence: CASSLTRENTQYF.

The chain links TRBV5-1 to TRBJ1-2, with D possibly TRBD1 on 6 matching bases. The germline V and J ends were trimmed by 0 bases and 2 bases, with 20 bases remaining between them. The CDR3 totals 18 residues. Germline values: CDR1 SGHRS, CDR2 YFSETQ. CDR3 sequence reads: CASSLGIAGHPLNYGYTF. The CDR3 DNA reads TGCGCCAGCAGCTTGGGAATAGCGGGACATCCTTTAAACTATGGCTACACCTTC.

The gene calls are TRBV7-9 and TRBJ2-7; a weak D match, TRBD1 (5 bases). CDR1 is SEHNR and CDR2 is FQNEAQ in the germline V gene (reference sequence). The CDR3 has 16 residues. V was clipped by 6 bases and J by 9 bases, with 27 bases between them. The CDR3 DNA reads as TGTGCCAGCAGTCCTGACAGTCGATCCTACGTATCGGGGCAGTACTTC. The encoded protein is CASSPDSRSYVSGQYF.

This clonotype has at least ten counts. The chain couples TRBV27 to TRBJ2-5; 7 bases are shared with TRBD2. CDR1 and CDR2 from the germline V gene are MNHEY and SMNVEV (reference sequence). Unmatched junction bases numbered 5, after V lost 5 bases and J lost 5 bases. The CDR3 runs to 13 residues. The CDR3 DNA reads as TGTGCCAGCAGTCTAAGCGGGATGGAGACCCAGTACTTC. It codes for CASSLSGMETQYF.

The chain has TRBV15 and TRBJ1-6; no firm D call. The CDR3 covers 14 residues. Per the germline V gene, CDR1 is LNHNV and CDR2 is YYDKDF (reference sequence). The V end was cut by 1 base, the J end by 6 bases, with 7 bases between. The CDR3 DNA follows: TGTGCCACCAGCAGAGCACAGAGTAATTCACCCCTCCACTTT. Protein sequence: CATSRAQSNSPLHF.

This clonotype was detected a few times. The chain combines TRBV10-3 with TRBJ1-3; tentative D call: TRBD1 (6 bases). Germline CDR1 and CDR2: ENHRY and SYGVKD. Trimming took off 3 bases at V and 1 base at J, with 13 bases between the two ends. The CDR3 sequence is 16 residues long. The CDR3 region is CAISDQGTFSGNTIYF. CDR3 coding DNA: TGTGCCATCAGTGATCAGGGGACGTTTTCTGGAAACACCATATATTTT.

The V and J genes are TRBV29-1 and TRBJ2-7; possibly TRBD1 or TRBD2 for D (5 bases each). The V end lost 5 bases, the J end lost 2 bases, and 13 bases lay between the germline ends. The CDR3 is made up of 13 amino acids. Germline V lookup: CDR1 SQVTM, CDR2 ANQGSEA. The CDR3 protein is CSVRDPAAYEQYF. Written as DNA, the CDR3 is TGCAGCGTTCGGGACCCTGCTGCCTACGAGCAGTACTTC.

The chain has TRBV7-8 and TRBJ2-5, with D maybe TRBD1 (6 bases). The CDR3 is made up of 17 amino acids. Between the trimmed V and J ends, which lost 1 base and 2 bases, there was a span of 17 bases. Germline loops: CDR1 SGHVS, CDR2 FQNEAQ. The CDR3 is CASSLETGRDQQETQYF. The CDR3 bases are TGTGCCAGCAGCTTAGAGACAGGACGAGATCAGCAAGAGACCCAGTACTTC.

This clonotype has at least ten counts. The J gene is TRBJ1-6, the V gene TRBV20-1; the D is unclear. This CDR3 is built from 14 residues. In germline, CDR1 is DFQATT, CDR2 SNEGSKA (reference sequence). Between the trimmed V and J ends, which lost 0 bases and 10 bases, there was a span of 13 bases. Written as DNA, the CDR3 is TGCAGTGCTAGAGATGAACGGACTAGGTCACCCCTCCACTTT. Encoded protein: CSARDERTRSPLHF.

Regarding this clonotype: A read error may explain this, as a much larger clone is one base away. This chain joins TRBV7-2 and TRBJ1-5; D is unresolved. Germline V CDR1 and CDR2: SGHTA, FQGNSA. The CDR3 has 14 amino acids. V was shortened by 8 bases and J by 3 bases, with 14 bases between the two germline ends. The CDR3 nucleotides read TGTGCCAGCTATATGGGTCCGGTCAATCAGCCCCAGCATTTT. Translating it yields CASYMGPVNQPQHF.

This clonotype was seen a handful of times. CDR3 sequence (DNA): TGCGCCAGCAGCGCGGACCCAACAGGGCAGCCCCAGCATTTT. It is translated as CASSADPTGQPQHF. This rearrangement joins TRBV5-1 to TRBJ1-5; tentatively, D is TRBD1 (6 bases). The CDR3 has 14 amino acids. V lost 4 bases and J 7 bases, leaving 15 bases between the germline ends. The germline CDR1 and CDR2 sequences are SGHRS and YFSETQ.

The chain employs TRBV25-1 and TRBJ2-7; 7 bases are shared with TRBD1. This CDR3 spans 12 amino acids. Germline loops: CDR1 MGHDK, CDR2 SYGVNS. J gave up 6 bases and V 11 bases, and 10 bases lay outside the gene matches. CDR3 DNA sequence: TGTGCCGGACAGGAAGGTATGGGCGAGCAGTACTTC. This sequence encodes CAGQEGMGEQYF.

This clonotype appeared a few times. The chain carries TRBV2 and TRBJ1-2, with TRBD1 as a possible D gene (6 bases). This CDR3 comprises 14 residues. Per the germline V gene, CDR1 is SNHLY and CDR2 is FYNNEI. The V gene lost 4 bases and the J gene lost 1 base, with 10 bases spanning the gap. The CDR3 region is CASSGTVLNYGYTF. CDR3 in DNA: TGTGCCAGCAGTGGGACAGTGCTTAACTATGGCTACACCTTC.

In this sample, this clonotype turned up many times. This chain links TRBV9 with TRBJ2-5, with 8 nucleotides matching TRBD2. Unmatched junction bases numbered 1, after V lost 2 bases and J lost 1 base. The CDR3 totals 14 residues. Looked up from germline, CDR1 is SGDLS and CDR2 is YYNGEE. The CDR3: CASSVSGTQETQYF. Written as DNA, the CDR3 is TGTGCCAGCAGCGTTAGCGGGACCCAAGAGACCCAGTACTTC.

This clonotype was recorded many times. V and J are TRBV20-1 and TRBJ2-7; D is ambiguous. The V and J ends lost 0 bases and 6 bases respectively, with 21 bases between them. The germline gives CDR1 DFQATT, CDR2 SNEGSKA (reference sequence). The CDR3 length is 16 residues. For the CDR3, the DNA is TGCAGTGCTAGAGATTCCGGGCCCGCGCTATTCTCCGAGCAGTACTTC. Residues: CSARDSGPALFSEQYF.

This clonotype came up many times. The chain has TRBV7-9 and TRBJ2-5; the match to TRBD2 covers 12 bases. The CDR3 length is 16 residues. The V gene end was trimmed by 4 bases and the J gene end by 4 bases; junction bases not matched to a gene: 7. Germline V gives CDR1 SEHNR, CDR2 FQNEAQ (reference sequence). This chain's CDR3 is CASSYSSGRASETQYF. The CDR3 nucleotides read TGTGCCAGCAGCTACTCTAGCGGGAGGGCATCAGAGACCCAGTACTTC.

With respect to this clonotype: One junction end disagrees with the germline gene, perhaps due to a read error. The chain links TRBV10-3 to TRBJ1-6, with no clear D. The CDR3 runs 15 residues. Germline V lookup: CDR1 ENHRY, CDR2 SYGVKD. CDR3 loop: CASSPSTVYNSPLHF. DNA of the CDR3: TGTGCCAGCAGTCCGAGCACAGTCTATAATTCACCCCTCCACTTT.

This clonotype has at least ten counts. The chain uses TRBV2 and TRBJ2-7, with 7 bases aligning to TRBD1. With V trimmed by 11 bases and J by 1 base, 11 bases remained unmatched. Germline values: CDR1 SNHLY, CDR2 FYNNEI. The CDR3 sequence is 14 residues long. The CDR3 DNA is TGTGCCTTAGTAACCGGGACAGAATCCTACGAGCAGTACTTC. Protein sequence: CALVTGTESYEQYF.

The chain couples TRBV7-2 to TRBJ2-2; D is unresolved. From germline, CDR1 is SGHTA and CDR2 FQGNSA. The CDR3 length is 15 residues. The ends were cut back, 5 bases at V and 3 bases at J, with 13 bases in the middle. The CDR3 nucleotides are TGTGCCAGCAGCCTCATAGGGCGTCACACCGGGGAGCTGTTTTTT. Translation: CASSLIGRHTGELFF.

The DNA for the CDR3 is TGTGCCAGCAGCTCCAGGACAGGGGGCCGCACCGGGGAGCTGTTTTTT. Its translation is CASSSRTGGRTGELFF. The gene calls are TRBV7-1 and TRBJ2-2, with 11 bases that match TRBD1. TRBV7-1 is an ORF; its function is uncertain. This CDR3 is built from 16 residues. V shed 3 bases, J shed 4 bases, and the junction held 4 bases outside the gene matches.

This clonotype was seen at least ten times. This chain joins TRBV3-1 and TRBJ1-1; D ambiguous. Looked up from germline, CDR1 is LGHDT and CDR2 is YNNKEL (reference sequence). The CDR3 length is 15 residues. The ends were cut back, 4 bases at V and 5 bases at J, with 17 bases in the middle. This CDR3 reads CASSLWTRKGTEAFF. In DNA, the CDR3 is TGTGCCAGCAGCCTTTGGACCAGAAAAGGGACTGAAGCTTTCTTT. Based on the CDR3 plus reference TRBV3-1 and TRBJ1-1, the full variable domain is DTAVSQTPKYLVTQMGNDKSIKCEQNLGHDTMYWYKQDSKKFLKIMFSYNNKELIINETVPNRFSPKSPDKAHLNLHINSLELGDSAVYFCASSLWTRKGTEAFFGQGTRLTVV.

This sequence joins TRBV7-2 and TRBJ1-2, with D perhaps TRBD1 (6 bases). This CDR3 has 18 residues. Trimming pared 5 bases from V and 7 bases from J, leaving 29 bases between. Germline V lookup: CDR1 SGHTA, CDR2 FQGNSA. CDR3 amino acids: CASSRGPRRTTMHGGYTF. The CDR3 nucleotides are TGTGCCAGCAGCCGGGGGCCACGGAGGACGACGATGCATGGTGGCTACACCTTC.

About this clonotype itself: This may be a read error: a much more frequent sequence differs by one nucleotide. The chain has TRBV7-9 and TRBJ1-5; the match to TRBD1 covers 7 bases. Losses at the gene ends were 5 bases for V and 15 bases for J; bases not matched to a gene: 13. The CDR3 is made up of 13 amino acids. Per germline, CDR1 SEHNR and CDR2 FQNEAQ (reference sequence). In DNA, the CDR3 is TGTGCCAGCAGCCCAGATGGTGGCAGGGGGTTGCATTTT. Amino acid sequence: CASSPDGGRGLHF.

This clonotype was observed many times. This chain links TRBV28 with TRBJ2-3; TRBD2 agrees at 7 bases. J gave up 4 bases and V 4 bases, and 11 bases lay outside the gene matches. The germline V gene encodes CDR1 MDHEN and CDR2 SYDVKM. This CDR3 has 16 residues. The CDR3 DNA reads as TGTGCCAGCAGTTCCATCGCGGGAGTTCGGGCAGATACGCAGTATTTT. As protein: CASSSIAGVRADTQYF.

This clonotype was detected ten times or more. This rearrangement joins TRBV13 to TRBJ2-7, with TRBD2 identical over 11 bases. CDR1 and CDR2 from the germline V gene are PRHDT and FYEKMQ (reference sequence). CDR3 length equals 16 residues. V was pared by 3 bases and J by 0 bases, with 4 bases of the junction left unmatched. The CDR3 is CASSFSSGRISYEQYF. The DNA for the CDR3 is TGTGCCAGCAGCTTCTCTAGCGGGAGGATCTCCTACGAGCAGTACTTC.

This clonotype was seen a few times. Given a much more abundant clone one base away, this may be a read error. The gene calls are TRBV15 and TRBJ1-5, with 9 bases aligning to TRBD1. This CDR3 contains 17 residues. In germline, CDR1 is LNHNV, CDR2 YYDKDF (reference sequence). The CDR3 is CVTSRGIGTGSNQPQHF. In DNA form, the CDR3 reads TGTGTCACCAGCAGAGGAATAGGGACAGGGAGCAATCAGCCCCAGCATTTT.

The chain joins TRBV19 to TRBJ1-1; D may be TRBD1 (5 bases). The CDR3 loop spans 15 amino acids. Germline V lookup: CDR1 LNHDA, CDR2 SQIVND (reference sequence). Trimming removed 6 bases from V and 1 base from J, with 15 bases in between. CDR3 nucleotide sequence: TGTGCCAGTAGGGGGTTGGACACGTCGAACACTGAAGCTTTCTTT. Translation gives CASRGLDTSNTEAFF.

The chain employs TRBV25-1 and TRBJ1-6; D is unresolved. The germline V gene encodes CDR1 MGHDK and CDR2 SYGVNS. The CDR3 loop spans 15 amino acids. The CDR3 is CARDEYRSYNSPLHF. Here the CDR3 DNA reads TGTGCTAGAGATGAATATAGATCCTATAATTCACCCCTCCACTTT.

This clonotype occurred many times. The chain links TRBV7-9 to TRBJ2-7, with TRBD2 identical over 10 bases. The CDR3 is 15 residues long. Per the germline V gene, CDR1 is SEHNR and CDR2 is FQNEAQ (reference sequence). V was clipped by 6 bases and J by 1 base; unmatched bases: 6. For the CDR3, the DNA is TGTGCCAGCAGGCAAGCGGGAGGGCTGTCCTACGAGCAGTACTTC. Its protein is CASRQAGGLSYEQYF. The variable domain in full, with the rest retrieved from reference TRBV7-9 and TRBJ2-7, is DTGVSQNPRHKITKRGQNVTFRCDPISEHNRLYWYRQTLGQGPEFLTYFQNEAQLEKSRLLSDRFSAERPKGSFSTLEIQRTEQGDSAMYLCASRQAGGLSYEQYFGPGTRLTVT.

The V gene is TRBV29-1, the J gene TRBJ2-7, with 13 bases identical to TRBD2. The CDR3 spans 14 residues. The J segment lost 3 bases and the V segment lost 3 bases, leaving 2 bases of the junction unmatched. Germline CDR1 reads SQVTM; CDR2 reads ANQGSEA. In nucleotides, the CDR3 is TGCAGCGTTGAGAGGACTAGCGGGAGCTACGAGCAGTACTTC. Its translation is CSVERTSGSYEQYF.

The CDR3: CASSPLSVGGENTEAFF. The CDR3 bases are TGTGCCAGCAGTCCCCTCTCTGTAGGGGGGGAGAACACTGAAGCTTTCTTT. This chain uses TRBV5-8 with TRBJ1-1; D possibly corresponds to TRBD1 (6 bases). Per the germline V gene, CDR1 is SGHTS and CDR2 is YDEGEE. V was shortened by 5 bases and J by 1 base, with 21 bases between the two germline ends. This CDR3 spans 17 amino acids.

The chain employs TRBV29-1 and TRBJ2-7; TRBD1 might be the D (5 bases). In germline, CDR1 is SQVTM, CDR2 ANQGSEA. The CDR3 length is 14 residues. V lost 5 bases to trimming and J lost 2 bases, with 16 bases between them. The CDR3 protein is CSVTWGSPPYEQYF. The CDR3 bases are TGCAGCGTTACATGGGGCAGCCCCCCCTACGAGCAGTACTTC.